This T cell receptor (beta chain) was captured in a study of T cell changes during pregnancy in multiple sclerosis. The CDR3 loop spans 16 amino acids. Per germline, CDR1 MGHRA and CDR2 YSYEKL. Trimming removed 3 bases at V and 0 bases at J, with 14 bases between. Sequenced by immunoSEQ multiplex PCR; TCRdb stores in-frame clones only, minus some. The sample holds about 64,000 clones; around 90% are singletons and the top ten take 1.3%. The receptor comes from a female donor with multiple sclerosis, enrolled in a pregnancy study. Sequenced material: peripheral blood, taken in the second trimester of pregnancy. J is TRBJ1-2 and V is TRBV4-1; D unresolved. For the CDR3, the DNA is TGCGCCAGCAGCCACCTCACTGCTGTTCCTAACTATGGCTACACCTTC. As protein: CASSHLTAVPNYGYTF.